These 13 T cell receptor beta chains share one sample of origin, sequenced in a study of T cell responses to AZD1222 COVID-19 vaccine. The data were produced by immunoSEQ multiplex PCR, yet TCRdb's version contains in-frame clones alone and is incomplete. This table has around 160,000 clones, around 90% appearing once. Material: peripheral blood, obtained 28 days after the second AZD1222 dose. These receptors all stem from an adult who received the AZD1222 COVID-19 vaccine.

This chain links TRBV5-1 with TRBJ1-2; D is unresolved. The CDR3 consists of 15 residues. Germline-derived CDR1 and CDR2 are SGHRS and YFSETQ. The germline V and J ends were trimmed by 4 bases and 7 bases, with 20 bases remaining between them. The CDR3 coding sequence is TGCGCCAGCAGCCCCGGTATGATGGTACTAGGTGGCTACACCTTC. Residues: CASSPGMMVLGGYTF. Full variable domain (remainder filled in from reference TRBV5-1 and TRBJ1-2): KAGVTQTPRYLIKTRGQQVTLSCSPISGHRSVSWYQQTPGQGLQFLFEYFSETQRNKGNFPGRFSGRQFSNSRSEMNVSTLELGDSALYLCASSPGMMVLGGYTFGSGTRLTVV.

This clone was observed a few times. CDR3 nucleotides: TGTGCCAGCAGCTTAGGTTCTAGCGGGACTAATGAGCAGTTCTTC. This encodes CASSLGSSGTNEQFF. V gene TRBV7-2 combines with J gene TRBJ2-1, with 9 bases matching TRBD2. The CDR3 sequence is 15 residues long. After removal of 1 base from V and 7 bases from J, the junction contained 5 bases not matched to a gene. Germline V gene sequence: CDR1 SGHTA, CDR2 FQGNSA.

This clone was found a few times. The chain carries TRBV7-2 and TRBJ1-2; tentative D call: TRBD1 (6 bases). Trimming pared 3 bases from V and 3 bases from J, leaving 14 bases between. The CDR3 totals 15 residues. CDR1 is SGHTA, CDR2 FQGNSA, per germline. The DNA of the CDR3 is TGTGCCAGCAGCTTGGCCAGGGACACCTACTATGGCTACACCTTC. Translation: CASSLARDTYYGYTF.

The chain carries TRBV5-6 and TRBJ2-5; 7 bases are a match to TRBD2. J gave up 3 bases and V 4 bases, and 12 bases lay outside the gene matches. This CDR3 region has 16 residues. Per the germline V gene, CDR1 is SGHDT and CDR2 is YYEEEE. Here the CDR3 DNA reads TGTGCCAGCAGCCTAGGGCCAGCGGGGAGGAAAGAGACCCAGTACTTC. As protein: CASSLGPAGRKETQYF. Full variable domain (remainder filled in from reference TRBV5-6 and TRBJ2-5): DAGVTQSPTHLIKTRGQQVTLRCSPKSGHDTVSWYQQALGQGPQFIFQYYEEEERQRGNFPDRFSGHQFPNYSSELNVNALLLGDSALYLCASSLGPAGRKETQYFGPGTRLLVL.

This sequence joins TRBV2 and TRBJ1-2, with D possibly matching TRBD1 (6 bases). Germline CDR1 reads SNHLY; CDR2 reads FYNNEI. This CDR3 region has 14 residues. Deletions cut 1 base from V and 3 bases from J, with 9 bases between. The DNA of the CDR3 is TGTGCCAGCAGTGAAGTGGGGGCGGACTATGGCTACACCTTC. As protein: CASSEVGADYGYTF.

This sequence joins TRBV29-1 and TRBJ2-1, with 8 bases aligning to TRBD2. Germline values: CDR1 SQVTM, CDR2 ANQGSEA. V was clipped by 3 bases and J by 1 base; unmatched bases: 5. This CDR3 comprises 15 residues. The CDR3 protein is CSVDFTSGSYNEQFF. The CDR3 DNA reads as TGCAGCGTTGACTTTACTAGCGGATCCTACAATGAGCAGTTCTTC.

This clone was observed a single time. The chain links TRBV5-6 to TRBJ1-4; D gene uncertain. Trimming took 3 bases from V and 6 from J, leaving 12 bases between them. CDR3 length: 14 amino acids. Germline V gene data show CDR1 as SGHDT and CDR2 as YYEEEE. The CDR3 reads CASSSKWRDEKLFF. As DNA, the CDR3 is TGTGCCAGCAGCTCTAAGTGGAGAGATGAAAAACTGTTTTTT.

The rearrangement links TRBV10-3 to TRBJ1-1; D might be TRBD1 (5 bases). CDR3 size: 15 residues. The germline CDR1 and CDR2 sequences are ENHRY and SYGVKD. V lost 4 bases to trimming and J lost 0 bases, with 12 bases between them. The chain's CDR3 is CAISGVGGLNTEAFF. CDR3 in DNA: TGTGCCATCAGTGGTGTCGGGGGGTTGAACACTGAAGCTTTCTTT.

The chain couples TRBV30 to TRBJ2-2; either TRBD1 or TRBD2 may fit D (6 bases each). Trimming cost V 8 bases and J 5 bases, with 18 bases left between them. CDR1 is GTSNPN and CDR2 is SVGIG in the germline V gene (reference sequence). The CDR3 runs 14 residues. CDR3: CARQWGAGTGELFF. The CDR3 DNA sequence: TGTGCCCGCCAATGGGGGGCAGGGACCGGGGAGCTGTTTTTT.

V usage is TRBV27 and J usage is TRBJ1-5, with 7 bases that match TRBD1. With V trimmed by 5 bases and J by 3 bases, 7 bases remained unmatched. This CDR3 comprises 15 residues. CDR1 and CDR2 from the germline V gene are MNHEY and SMNVEV (reference sequence). The CDR3 DNA is TGTGCCAGCAGTGACGAGGGGGCGGTCAATCAGCCCCAGCATTTT. It yields the protein CASSDEGAVNQPQHF.

The rearrangement joins TRBV11-1 to TRBJ2-2; D remains unclear. Germline assignment: CDR1 SGHAT and CDR2 FQDESV (reference sequence). This CDR3 region has 13 residues. Trimming pared 1 base from V and 4 bases from J, leaving 4 bases between. The CDR3: CASSLEITGELFF. The CDR3 coding sequence is TGTGCCAGCAGCTTAGAGATCACCGGGGAGCTGTTTTTT.

The CDR3 DNA reads as TGTGCCAGCAGCTTAGACGGCAGAAAGAATGAAAAACTGTTTTTT. Amino acids: CASSLDGRKNEKLFF. The chain links TRBV11-2 to TRBJ1-4; no reliable D call. Germline assignment: CDR1 SGHAT and CDR2 FQNNGV. Trimming removed 0 bases from V and 5 bases from J, with 10 bases in between. The CDR3 runs to 15 residues.

This chain uses TRBV15 with TRBJ1-2, with TRBD1 matching over 10 bases. CDR3 length: 15 residues. The V segment lost 9 bases and the J segment 1 base; nucleotides outside the gene matches: 8. From germline, CDR1 is LNHNV and CDR2 YYDKDF (reference sequence). The CDR3 coding sequence is TGTGCCACGACTGACAGGGGGCGAGGTAACTATGGCTACACCTTC. This gives the protein CATTDRGRGNYGYTF.